This TCR beta chain was observed in a study of blood T cell repertoires in COVID-19. Study information: Researchers got acute and convalescent COVID-19 samples from the United States, Italy and Spain. Sample material is recorded as cDNA or gDNA derived from T cells, B-cell-depleted T cells, or PBMCs.

TCRdb keeps only in-frame clones here, not all; method: immunoSEQ multiplex PCR. The sample has roughly 130,000 clones; roughly 82% are singletons. The sequencing sample was made of peripheral blood. This receptor was taken from a man aged 80 or over with acute or convalescent COVID-19.

CDR3 nucleotide sequence: TGTGCCACCAGACAGGGGCTGGGGGAGCAGTACTTC. It is translated as CATRQGLGEQYF. The gene calls are TRBV6-5 and TRBJ2-7; 8 bases match TRBD1. The CDR3 has 12 amino acids. Unmatched junction bases numbered 9, after V lost 10 bases and J lost 7 bases. Per the germline V gene, CDR1 is MNHEY and CDR2 is SVGAGI.